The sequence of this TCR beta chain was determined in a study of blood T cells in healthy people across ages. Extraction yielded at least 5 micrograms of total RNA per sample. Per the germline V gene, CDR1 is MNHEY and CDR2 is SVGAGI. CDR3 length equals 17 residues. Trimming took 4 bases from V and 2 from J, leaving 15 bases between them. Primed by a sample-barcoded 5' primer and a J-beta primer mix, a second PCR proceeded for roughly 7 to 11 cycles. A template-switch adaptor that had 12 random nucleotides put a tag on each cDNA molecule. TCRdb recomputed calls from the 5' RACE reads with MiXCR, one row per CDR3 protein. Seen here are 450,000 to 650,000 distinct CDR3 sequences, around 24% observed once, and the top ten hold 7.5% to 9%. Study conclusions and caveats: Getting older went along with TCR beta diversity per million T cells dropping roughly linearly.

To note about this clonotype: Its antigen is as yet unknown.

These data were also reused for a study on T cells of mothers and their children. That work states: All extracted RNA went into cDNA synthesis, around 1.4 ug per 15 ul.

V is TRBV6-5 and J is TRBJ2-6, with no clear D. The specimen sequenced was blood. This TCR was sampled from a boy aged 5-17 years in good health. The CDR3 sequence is CASSSGSIPAGANVLTF. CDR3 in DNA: TGTGCCAGCAGTTCCGGGTCCATCCCTGCTGGGGCCAACGTCCTGACTTTC.